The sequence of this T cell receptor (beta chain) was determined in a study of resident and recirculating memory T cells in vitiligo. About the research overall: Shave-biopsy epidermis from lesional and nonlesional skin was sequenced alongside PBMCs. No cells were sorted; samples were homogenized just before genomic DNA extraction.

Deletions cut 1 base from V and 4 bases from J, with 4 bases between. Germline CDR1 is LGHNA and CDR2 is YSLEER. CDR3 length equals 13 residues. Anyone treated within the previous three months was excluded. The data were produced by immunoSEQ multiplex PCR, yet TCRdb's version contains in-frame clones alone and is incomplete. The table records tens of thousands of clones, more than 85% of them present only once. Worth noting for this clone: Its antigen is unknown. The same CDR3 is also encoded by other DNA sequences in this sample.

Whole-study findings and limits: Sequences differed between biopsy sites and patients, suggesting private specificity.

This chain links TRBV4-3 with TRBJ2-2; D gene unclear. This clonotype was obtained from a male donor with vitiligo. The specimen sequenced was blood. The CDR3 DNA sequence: TGCGCCAGCAGCCAAGCGGGCACCGGGGAGCTGTTTTTT. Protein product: CASSQAGTGELFF.